This TCR beta chain emerged from a study of blood T cell repertoires in COVID-19. Trimming removed 3 bases from V and 4 bases from J; junction bases left unmatched: 10. Germline lookup yields CDR1 DFQATT and CDR2 SNEGSKA (reference sequence). The CDR3 runs to 15 residues. Only in-frame clones appear in the TCRdb table, and some are missing; sequencing was by immunoSEQ multiplex PCR. The table lists about 260,000 clones, 80% to 90% of them singletons. The specimen sequenced was peripheral blood. The clonotype comes from a woman in her forties with acute or convalescent COVID-19. This rearrangement joins TRBV20-1 to TRBJ1-1, with 8 bases that match TRBD1. The CDR3 coding sequence is TGCAGTGCTAGTACCGGACAGGGTCGATTCACTGAAGCTTTCTTT. As protein: CSASTGQGRFTEAFF.